This T cell receptor (beta chain) was recovered during a study of cytomegalovirus exposure and HLA in healthy donors (dated by TCRdb to between 2016 and 2019). Regarding the study in general: The 700 or so repertoires of the first cohort and the roughly 110 validation repertoires were produced on the same platform, according to a later analysis. The study aimed to test whether cataloging public T cell receptors could reveal signatures of past pathogen exposure. A separate validation cohort of about 110 different subjects was used in addition to the approximately 670-subject first cohort. High-throughput TCR immunosequencing, statistical association of individual TCRs with disease status, and machine learning were combined to predict cytomegalovirus infection status. The research as a whole found: A later analysis found that TCRs clustered in the first cohort also tended to co-occur in the roughly 120 validation repertoires, with approximately 95% of cluster scores above 0. The classifier was reported to diagnose cytomegalovirus status with high specificity and sensitivity in both the original cohort and the validation cohort. In the study, about 150 TCR beta chains were listed as associated with cytomegalovirus. The validation cohort had no HLA typing available for a later analysis, so co-occurrence within that cohort was assessed over all 110 or so repertoires. The authors suggested that the approach could potentially be extended to other disease states and immunological phenotypes. In vitro tests confirmed that three of the cytomegalovirus-associated TCR beta chains recognize cytomegalovirus antigens. Most TCR sequences were observed very rarely across donors, whereas some public TCRs were present in many individuals.

Separate from the roughly 660-subject first cohort, the validation cohort of around 130 subjects was the group to which the donors belonged. Taken from cysteine to phenylalanine, the CDR3 has 13 residues. The only DNA kept is the CDR3, 39 bases in frame from the first base. Sequences SEHNR (CDR1) and FQNEAQ (CDR2) are obtained from the germline V gene (reference sequence). The V and J ends are trimmed by 5 bases and 0 bases, leaving 8 bases between them. Libraries were constructed by the immunoSEQ multiplex PCR assay. From the authors' description of their analysis: A statistical classification framework was developed to diagnose cytomegalovirus status using the catalog of TCR beta chain sequences. Drawn from immuneACCESS, this table holds only the in-frame rearrangements with V and J called that TCRdb kept. Clones are partly lost; checked studies trace under half to an unresolved V gene and leave the rest unexplained. That table supplies the V and J calls and clone size; D and trimming were determined from the DNA. In this sample the table shows roughly 260,000 clones, nearly 90% of which occur a single time. Clones ranked in the top ten supply 0.37% of the sample.

This clone has more than one count but fewer than ten. It lacks a known antigen. Base qualities are not at hand, and no much larger clone is one base apart. The rearranged chain carries TRBV7-9 and TRBJ2-7; too little of a D gene remains to name it. The sequencing sample was made of PBMCs. The sequence came from a woman under 30 in good health and CMV-seronegative. The DNA sequence reads TGTGCCAGCAGCCCGGAGAGCTCCTACGAGCAGTACTTC. Its translation reads: CASSPESSYEQYF.